The clone carrying this T cell receptor (beta chain) was picked up a small number of times. The germline V gene has CDR1 SGHVS and CDR2 FNYEAQ. This CDR3 contains 13 residues. Trimming shortened V by 4 bases and J by 6 bases, and 9 bases separated the two germline ends. TCRdb re-derived calls from the 5' RACE reads in MiXCR, one entry per CDR3 protein. This repertoire shows just under 350,000 distinct CDR3 sequences, approximately 13% found once; its top ten account for 20% to 25%. The data stem from a study of T-cell memory formation after mild COVID-19. The chain has TRBV7-6 and TRBJ2-2; D possibly corresponds to TRBD2 (5 bases). This receptor was taken from a man between 18 and 29 years old who had mild COVID-19 (a few samples of this study predate the infection). Cell type and time point are not known. Sequenced sample: PBMCs or a T cell subset sorted from them (not recorded which). CDR3 nucleotides: TGTGCCAGCAGCTCGCGAGGGTCCGGGGAGCTGTTTTTT. Amino acids: CASSSRGSGELFF.